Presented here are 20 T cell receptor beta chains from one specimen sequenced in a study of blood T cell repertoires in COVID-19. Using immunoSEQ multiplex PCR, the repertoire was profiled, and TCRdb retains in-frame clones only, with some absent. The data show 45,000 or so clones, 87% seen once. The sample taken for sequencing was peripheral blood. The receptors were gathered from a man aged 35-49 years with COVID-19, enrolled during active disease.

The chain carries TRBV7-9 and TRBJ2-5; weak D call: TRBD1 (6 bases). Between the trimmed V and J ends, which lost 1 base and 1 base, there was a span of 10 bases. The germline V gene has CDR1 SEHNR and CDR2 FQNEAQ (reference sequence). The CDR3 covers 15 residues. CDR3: CASSLGQGTQETQYF. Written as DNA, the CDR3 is TGTGCCAGCAGCTTAGGGCAGGGGACCCAAGAGACCCAGTACTTC.

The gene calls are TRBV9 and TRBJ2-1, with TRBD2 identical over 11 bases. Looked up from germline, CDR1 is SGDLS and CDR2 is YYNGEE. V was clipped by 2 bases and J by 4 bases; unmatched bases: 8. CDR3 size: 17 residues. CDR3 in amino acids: CASSVDLTSGGYNEQFF. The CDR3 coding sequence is TGTGCCAGCAGCGTGGACCTAACTAGCGGGGGATACAATGAGCAGTTCTTC.

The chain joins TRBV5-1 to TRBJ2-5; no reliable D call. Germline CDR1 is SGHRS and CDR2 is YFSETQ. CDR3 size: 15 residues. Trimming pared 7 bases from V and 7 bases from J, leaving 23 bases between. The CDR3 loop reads CASVEDGGRRGTQYF. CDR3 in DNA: TGCGCCAGCGTAGAAGACGGCGGCCGAAGAGGGACCCAGTACTTC.

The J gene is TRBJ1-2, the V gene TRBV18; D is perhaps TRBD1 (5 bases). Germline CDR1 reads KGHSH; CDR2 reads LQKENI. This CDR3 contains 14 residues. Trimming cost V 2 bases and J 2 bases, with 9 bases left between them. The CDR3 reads CASSPAGGNYGYTF. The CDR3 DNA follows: TGTGCCAGCTCACCAGCCGGGGGAAACTATGGCTACACCTTC.

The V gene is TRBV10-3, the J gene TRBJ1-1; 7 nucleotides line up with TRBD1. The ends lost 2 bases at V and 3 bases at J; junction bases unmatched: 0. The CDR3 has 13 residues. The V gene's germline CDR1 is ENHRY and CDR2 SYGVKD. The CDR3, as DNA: TGTGCCATCAGTGAGACAGGGGACACTGAAGCTTTCTTT. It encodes CAISETGDTEAFF.

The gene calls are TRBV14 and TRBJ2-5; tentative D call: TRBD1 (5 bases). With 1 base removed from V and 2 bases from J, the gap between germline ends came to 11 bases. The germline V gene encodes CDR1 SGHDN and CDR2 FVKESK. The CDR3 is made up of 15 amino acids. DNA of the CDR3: TGTGCCAGCAGCCAAGTAACAGGCCCTCAAGAGACCCAGTACTTC. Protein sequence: CASSQVTGPQETQYF.

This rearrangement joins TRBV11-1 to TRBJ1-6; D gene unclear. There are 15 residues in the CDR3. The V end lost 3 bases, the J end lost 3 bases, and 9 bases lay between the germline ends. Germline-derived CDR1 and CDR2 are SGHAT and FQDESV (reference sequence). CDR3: CASSFVQDYNSPLHF. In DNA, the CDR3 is TGTGCCAGCAGCTTTGTGCAGGACTATAATTCACCCCTCCACTTT.

CDR3: CASSLPGQDRYTF. CDR3 bases: TGTGCCAGCAGCTTACCGGGACAGGACCGCTACACCTTC. The rearrangement uses TRBV7-9 and TRBJ1-2, with 8 bases that match TRBD1. In germline, CDR1 is SEHNR, CDR2 FQNEAQ (reference sequence). With 2 bases clipped from V and 9 bases from J, the junction kept 5 bases outside the gene matches. The CDR3 sequence is 13 residues long.

This CDR3 is CASSLGIEVANTGELFF. CDR3 nucleotides: TGTGCCAGCAGCTTGGGAATCGAGGTAGCGAACACCGGGGAGCTGTTTTTT. The V gene is TRBV5-6, the J gene TRBJ2-2; D not certain. The CDR3 consists of 17 residues. Looked up from germline, CDR1 is SGHDT and CDR2 is YYEEEE. V dropped 0 bases and J dropped 0 bases, with 12 bases sitting between them.

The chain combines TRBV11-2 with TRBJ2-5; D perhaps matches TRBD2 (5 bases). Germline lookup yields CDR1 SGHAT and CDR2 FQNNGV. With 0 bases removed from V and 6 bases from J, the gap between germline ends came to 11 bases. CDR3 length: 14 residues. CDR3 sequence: CASSLEPGRKTQYF. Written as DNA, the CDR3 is TGTGCCAGCAGCTTAGAACCGGGGAGAAAGACCCAGTACTTC.

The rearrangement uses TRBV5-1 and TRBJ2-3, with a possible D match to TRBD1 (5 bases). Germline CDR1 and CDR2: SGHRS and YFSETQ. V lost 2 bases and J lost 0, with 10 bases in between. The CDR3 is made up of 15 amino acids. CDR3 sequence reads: CASSLDSVSTDTQYF. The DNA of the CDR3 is TGCGCCAGCAGCTTAGACAGTGTTAGCACAGATACGCAGTATTTT.

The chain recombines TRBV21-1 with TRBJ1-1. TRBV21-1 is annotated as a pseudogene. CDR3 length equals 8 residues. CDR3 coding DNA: TGTGCCAGTTTATATGCTTTCTTT. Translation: CASLYAFF.

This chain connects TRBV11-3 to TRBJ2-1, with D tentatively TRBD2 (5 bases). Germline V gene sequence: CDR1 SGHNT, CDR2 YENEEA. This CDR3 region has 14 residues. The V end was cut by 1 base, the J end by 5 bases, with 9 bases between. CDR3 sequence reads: CASSLGAANNEQFF. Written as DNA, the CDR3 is TGTGCCAGCAGCTTAGGAGCGGCAAACAATGAGCAGTTCTTC.

The CDR3 DNA follows: TGTGCCAGCAGCCCAGGGACTAGCGTGGGGAACACAGATACGCAGTATTTT. Translating it yields CASSPGTSVGNTDTQYF. This chain uses TRBV14 with TRBJ2-3, with 10 positions matching TRBD2. This CDR3 has 17 amino acids. Trimming cost V 4 bases and J 2 bases; bases outside gene matches: 9. The V gene's germline CDR1 is SGHDN and CDR2 FVKESK.

The CDR3 protein is CASSLGDYQETQYF. The CDR3 DNA follows: TGTGCCAGCAGCTTAGGGGACTACCAAGAGACCCAGTACTTC. The rearrangement links TRBV7-9 to TRBJ2-5; a weak D match, TRBD2 (6 bases). The CDR3 is made up of 14 amino acids. V was cut by 1 base and J by 0 bases, with 6 bases left in between. Germline values: CDR1 SEHNR, CDR2 FQNEAQ (reference sequence).

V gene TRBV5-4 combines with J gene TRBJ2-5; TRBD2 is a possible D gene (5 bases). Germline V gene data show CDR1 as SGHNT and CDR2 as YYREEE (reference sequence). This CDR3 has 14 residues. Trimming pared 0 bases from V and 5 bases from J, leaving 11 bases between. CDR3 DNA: TGTGCCAGCAGCTTGGTTGGAGGTAGGGAGACCCAGTACTTC. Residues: CASSLVGGRETQYF.

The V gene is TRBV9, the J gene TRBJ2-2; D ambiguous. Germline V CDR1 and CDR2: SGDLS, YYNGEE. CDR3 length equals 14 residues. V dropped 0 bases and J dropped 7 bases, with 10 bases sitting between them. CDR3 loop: CASSVEIAHGELFF. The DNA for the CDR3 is TGTGCCAGCAGCGTAGAGATAGCACACGGGGAGCTGTTTTTT. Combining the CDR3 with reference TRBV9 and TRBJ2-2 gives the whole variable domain DSGVTQTPKHLITATGQRVTLRCSPRSGDLSVYWYQQSLDQGLQFLIQYYNGEERAKGNILERFSAQQFPDLHSELNLSSLELGDSALYFCASSVEIAHGELFFGEGSRLTVL.

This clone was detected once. CDR3 protein: CASSSGTVNSPLHF. In nucleotides, the CDR3 is TGTGCCAGCAGCTCAGGGACAGTTAATTCACCCCTCCACTTT. The chain uses TRBV11-3 and TRBJ1-6; 7 nucleotides match TRBD1. The germline V gene encodes CDR1 SGHNT and CDR2 YENEEA. Trimming took 4 bases from V and 6 from J; bases not matched to a gene: 3. This CDR3 has 14 amino acids.

The CDR3 bases are TGCGCCAGCAGCTTGGGTGGTAAGAGGACAGATACGCAGTATTTT. This sequence encodes CASSLGGKRTDTQYF. The J gene is TRBJ2-3, the V gene TRBV5-1; D gene unclear. The CDR3 loop spans 15 amino acids. Germline loops: CDR1 SGHRS, CDR2 YFSETQ. Trimming took 0 bases from V and 3 from J, leaving 11 bases between them.

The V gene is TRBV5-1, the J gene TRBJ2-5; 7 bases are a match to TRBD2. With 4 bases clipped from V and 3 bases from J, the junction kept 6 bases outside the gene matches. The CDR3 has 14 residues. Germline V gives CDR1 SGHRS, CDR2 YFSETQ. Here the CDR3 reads CASSPGLLKETQYF. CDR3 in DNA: TGCGCCAGCAGCCCGGGACTACTTAAAGAGACCCAGTACTTC.